This T cell receptor beta chain originates from a study of T cell repertoires in cytomegalovirus infection. Study-level information: Both CMV infection and a matching HLA type were indicated by public TCR beta signatures. Whole-study results and caveats: Predominance within the ex vivo response was attributable to HLA-C-restricted CMV-specific TCR beta clonotypes.

Using its own MiXCR run on the reads, TCRdb lists one record per CDR3 protein. The data show about 900,000 distinct CDR3 sequences, around 29% seen once. Only a few counts were recorded for this clonotype. Its specificity is not known. Germline assignment: CDR1 MNHNS and CDR2 SASEGT. V gave up 1 base and J gave up 1 base, with 8 bases separating them. The CDR3 has 14 residues. This clonotype was sampled from a human donor in good health (CMV status not recorded). Some clones in this sample may be carry-over from other donors' samples. The starting material was cultured CD8+ T cells from PBMCs, obtained from culture after CMV antigen stimulation. The chain employs TRBV6-1 and TRBJ2-7; D ambiguous. The CDR3 DNA is TGTGCCAGCAGTGAAGACAGTAGTTCCTACGAGCAGTACGTC. Translating it yields CASSEDSSSYEQYV.